The rows below give T cell receptor beta chains drawn from one sample of a study of T cell clonotyping in hematopoietic cell transplantation. Profiled with immunoSEQ multiplex PCR; TCRdb holds only in-frame clones, not every one. The table has tens of thousands of clones, 86% seen once. The starting material was peripheral blood mononuclear cells, obtained before stem cell transplant. Every receptor here comes from a man in his 60s with biphenotypic leukemia. Some clones in this sample may be carry-over from other donors' samples. CDR3s include the opening cysteine and the closing phenylalanine or tryptophan. Fields, in order: V gene, J gene, clone size, CDR3 length, D gene, CDR3 DNA, CDR3 protein. The D gene is left open where the match is weak. Some rows have no size entry. The others give once, few or many, or a class for an expanded clone.

TRBV30	TRBJ2-1	.	12	.	TGTGCCTGGAGTGTTTATGGCAATGAGCAGTTCTTC	CAWSVYGNEQFF
TRBV6-1	TRBJ1-2	.	15	.	TGTGCCAGCAGTGAATTGCGCAGGGGCTTTTTGGGCTACACCTTC	CASSELRRGFLGYTF
TRBV9	TRBJ1-3	few	14	.	TGTGCCAGCAGCGTAGGGTCTCGTGGAAACACCATATATTTT	CASSVGSRGNTIYF
TRBV7-9	TRBJ2-3	.	12	.	TGTGCCAGCAGCTTAATCTCAGATACGCAGTATTTT	CASSLISDTQYF
TRBV25-1	TRBJ2-1	.	16	TRBD1	TGTGCCAGCGGCCGGGGTTTGGGGACAGGGACCGATGAGCAGTTCTTC	CASGRGLGTGTDEQFF
TRBV2	TRBJ2-2	.	14	.	TGTGCCAGCAGCCCACAGGGTTACACCGGGGAGCTGTTTTTT	CASSPQGYTGELFF
TRBV6-5	TRBJ2-7	.	14	.	TGTGCCAGCAATCCTACCGGGAGATTCTACGAGCAGTACTTC	CASNPTGRFYEQYF
TRBV29-1	TRBJ2-7	.	14	TRBD2	TGCAGCGTTGTCGTTTTAGCGGGAAAGTACGAGCAGTACTTC	CSVVVLAGKYEQYF
TRBV6-4	TRBJ2-1	.	13	.	TGTGCCAGCAGTGAGGCCACAAGGAGTCCGCGATTCTTC	CASSEATRSPRFF
TRBV5-4	TRBJ2-1	once	14	.	TGTGCCAGCAGCTTGTTGCATTCCGACAATGAGCAGTTCTTC	CASSLLHSDNEQFF
TRBV7-6	TRBJ2-7	.	13	TRBD2	TGTGCCAGCAGCTCCGGGGGAGGGACTTCGCAGTACTTC	CASSSGGGTSQYF
TRBV28	TRBJ2-3	.	19	.	TGTGCCAGCAGTGCCCGACCAAGAGATACAGGTCGTAGCACAGATACGCAGTATTTT	CASSARPRDTGRSTDTQYF
TRBV25-1	TRBJ1-1	.	14	.	TGTGCCAGCAGTGAATATAACGGGGGGCATGGGGCTTTCTTT	CASSEYNGGHGAFF
TRBV5-6	TRBJ1-1	.	14	.	TGTGCCAGCAGCTATCCCGGGACTTACACTGAAGCTTTCTTT	CASSYPGTYTEAFF
TRBV19	TRBJ2-2	.	15	TRBD2	TGTGCCAGTAGTATTAGCGGGACTAACACCGGGGAGCTGTTTTTT	CASSISGTNTGELFF
TRBV19	TRBJ2-5	.	14	.	TGTGCCAGTAGTCTAGCGCTAGCCCAAGAGACCCAGTACTTC	CASSLALAQETQYF
TRBV25-1	TRBJ2-2	.	14	.	TGTGCCAGCATCGGTCTAGGCTACACCGGGGAGCTGTTTTTT	CASIGLGYTGELFF
TRBV6-1	TRBJ2-2	once	14	.	TGTGCCAGCAGTGTCCAGGGGGGAACCGGGGAGCTGTTTTTT	CASSVQGGTGELFF
TRBV7-6	TRBJ1-2	.	14	.	TGTGCCAGCAGCAAAGGGGGGCCTCCTGCAGGCTACACCTTC	CASSKGGPPAGYTF
TRBV28	TRBJ2-3	.	13	.	TGTGCCAGCAGTTTGGGCAGCACAGATACGCAGTATTTT	CASSLGSTDTQYF
TRBV9	TRBJ2-1	.	15	TRBD2	TGTGCCAGCAGCGTAGAACTAGCGGCATACAATGAGCAGTTCTTC	CASSVELAAYNEQFF
TRBV7-2	TRBJ2-2	.	14	.	TGTGCCAGCAGCCTCAGTACTTACACCGGGGAGCTGTTTTTT	CASSLSTYTGELFF